A selection of T cell receptor beta chains follows, all from one sample in a study of shared clonotypes between healthy human individuals. Method: immunoSEQ multiplex PCR; TCRdb's copy keeps in-frame clones and lacks some. Among around 2.1 million clones listed, about 92% were seen once. The sample was naive CD8+ T cells from PBMCs. The origin of the receptors is a man aged 18 to 35 in good health. Some clones in this sample may be carry-over from other donors' samples. Each CDR3 is given with its conserved first and last residue. A D gene is named only where the DNA matches it firmly. Clone size is shown for a subset of rows, as once, few, many or a class of expanded clone.

CASSSRDRGYEQYF	TGTGCCAGCAGCAGCAGGGACAGGGGTTACGAGCAGTACTTC	TRBJ2-7	NA	TRBV14	TRBD1
CASSSGTTFYEQYF	TGTGCCAGCAGCTCGGGGACTACTTTCTACGAGCAGTACTTC	TRBJ2-7	NA	TRBV6-5	TRBD2
CASSQATEGPGTDTQYF	TGTGCCAGCAGCCAAGCAACCGAGGGGCCGGGCACAGATACGCAGTATTTT	TRBJ2-3	once	TRBV4-2	NA
CASSSWTSGGEQYF	TGTGCCAGCAGCTCCTGGACTAGCGGGGGGGAGCAGTACTTC	TRBJ2-7	once	TRBV9	TRBD2
CASSFRGTPSYEDTQYF	TGTGCCAGCAGTTTTAGGGGGACACCATCTTACGAAGATACGCAGTATTTT	TRBJ2-3	NA	TRBV28	NA
CASTPGGLPNEQFF	TGTGCCAGCACCCCTGGGGGGCTGCCCAATGAGCAGTTCTTC	TRBJ2-1	NA	TRBV9	NA
CASSLFVPALGPEAFF	TGTGCCAGCAGTTTATTTGTTCCTGCCCTCGGGCCTGAAGCTTTCTTT	TRBJ1-1	NA	TRBV27	NA
CATSREGGGSSYEQYF	TGTGCCACCAGCAGAGAAGGAGGCGGGAGCTCCTACGAGCAGTACTTC	TRBJ2-7	once	TRBV15	TRBD2
CAFPDRANYGYTF	TGTGCCTTTCCGGACCGGGCTAACTATGGCTACACCTTC	TRBJ1-2	NA	TRBV30	NA
CASSRTGSPEYEQYF	TGTGCCAGCAGCCGGACAGGTTCCCCTGAGTACGAGCAGTACTTC	TRBJ2-7	NA	TRBV7-8	TRBD1
CASSLLAGGPKSSYEQYF	TGTGCCAGCAGTTTACTAGCGGGAGGGCCCAAGAGCTCCTACGAGCAGTACTTC	TRBJ2-7	NA	TRBV28	TRBD2
CASSQDPVLGHISGNTIYF	TGTGCCAGCAGCCAAGACCCGGTGCTGGGACACATCTCTGGAAACACCATATATTTT	TRBJ1-3	NA	TRBV14	NA
CASSLGGRGVDTQYF	TGTGCCAGCAGCTTAGGGGGCAGGGGAGTGGATACGCAGTATTTT	TRBJ2-3	NA	TRBV7-9	NA
CASSQGTGVEAFF	TGCGCCAGCAGCCAAGGGACAGGGGTTGAAGCTTTCTTT	TRBJ1-1	NA	TRBV4-3	TRBD1
CASSSPQGAATNEKLFF	TGTGCCAGCAGCTCACCCCAGGGGGCGGCAACTAATGAAAAACTGTTTTTT	TRBJ1-4	NA	TRBV11-3	TRBD1
CASSEARRSYEQYF	TGTGCCAGCAGTGAGGCACGGAGATCCTACGAGCAGTACTTC	TRBJ2-7	NA	TRBV2	NA
CASSLIGSLGTDTQYF	TGTGCCAGCAGCTTGATCGGTTCCCTCGGCACAGATACGCAGTATTTT	TRBJ2-3	once	TRBV5-8	NA
CASSPAGSINTEAFF	TGTGCCAGCAGCCCGGCGGGGTCCATTAACACTGAAGCTTTCTTT	TRBJ1-1	NA	TRBV7-8	NA
CASIPGTGGNQPQHF	TGTGCCAGTATCCCCGGGACAGGGGGCAATCAGCCCCAGCATTTT	TRBJ1-5	NA	TRBV19	TRBD1
CASSVGLAGEMKNTDTQYF	TGTGCCAGCAGCGTTGGATTAGCGGGAGAGATGAAGAACACAGATACGCAGTATTTT	TRBJ2-3	NA	TRBV9	TRBD2
CASRPERAQENEQFF	TGCGCCAGCAGGCCCGAACGCGCCCAGGAGAATGAGCAGTTCTTC	TRBJ2-1	NA	TRBV4-1	NA
CASSFWDRGSEAFF	TGTGCCAGCAGCTTCTGGGACAGGGGATCTGAAGCTTTCTTT	TRBJ1-1	NA	TRBV5-6	TRBD1
CASSLGLGGYEQYF	TGTGCCAGCAGCCTGGGACTAGGAGGGTACGAGCAGTACTTC	TRBJ2-7	NA	TRBV5-4	TRBD2
CASSLKGGGTSGYEQYF	TGTGCCAGCAGCTTAAAGGGGGGAGGGACTAGCGGCTACGAGCAGTACTTC	TRBJ2-7	NA	TRBV7-6	TRBD2
CASRPASGNSYNEQFF	TGTGCCAGCAGACCGGCTTCTGGTAACTCCTACAATGAGCAGTTCTTC	TRBJ2-1	NA	TRBV28	NA
CASSLLYQDGELFF	TGTGCCAGCAGTTTATTGTACCAGGACGGGGAGCTGTTTTTT	TRBJ2-2	NA	TRBV28	NA
CASSRTVMNTEAFF	TGTGCCAGCAGTAGGACAGTTATGAACACTGAAGCTTTCTTT	TRBJ1-1	NA	TRBV6-1	NA
CASSLVGLSYEQYF	TGTGCCAGCAGTTTGGTGGGGCTCTCCTACGAGCAGTACTTC	TRBJ2-7	NA	TRBV28	NA
CASSLSIHNEQFF	TGTGCCAGCAGTTTATCGATACACAATGAGCAGTTCTTC	TRBJ2-1	NA	TRBV27	NA
CASSSRQTAYEQYF	TGTGCCAGCAGCTCGCGACAGACGGCCTACGAGCAGTACTTC	TRBJ2-7	NA	TRBV7-6	NA
CASSFWGQPQHF	TGTGCCAGCAGTTTTTGGGGTCAGCCCCAGCATTTT	TRBJ1-5	NA	TRBV27	NA
CASSQSSAHTGELFF	TGCGCCAGCAGCCAATCGTCAGCGCACACCGGGGAGCTGTTTTTT	TRBJ2-2	NA	TRBV4-3	NA
CASSQDLSRLAGNKETQYF	TGCGCCAGCAGCCAAGATCTTAGTCGGCTAGCGGGAAACAAAGAGACCCAGTACTTC	TRBJ2-5	NA	TRBV4-1	TRBD2
CASSLGQYQETQYF	TGTGCCAGCAGCTTAGGACAGTACCAAGAGACCCAGTACTTC	TRBJ2-5	NA	TRBV11-2	NA
CASSLGRTGELFF	TGTGCCAGCAGCTTAGGCCGCACCGGGGAGCTGTTTTTT	TRBJ2-2	NA	TRBV13	NA